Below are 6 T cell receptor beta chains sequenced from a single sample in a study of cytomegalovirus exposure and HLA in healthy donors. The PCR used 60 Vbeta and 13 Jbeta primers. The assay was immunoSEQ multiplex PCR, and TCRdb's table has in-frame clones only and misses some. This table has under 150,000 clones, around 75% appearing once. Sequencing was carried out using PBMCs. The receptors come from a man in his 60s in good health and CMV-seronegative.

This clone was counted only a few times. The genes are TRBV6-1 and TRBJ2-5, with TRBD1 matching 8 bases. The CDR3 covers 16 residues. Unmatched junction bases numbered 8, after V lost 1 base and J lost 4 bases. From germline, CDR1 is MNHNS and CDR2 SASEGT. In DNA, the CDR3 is TGTGCCAGCAGTGAAGGGGCAGGGGGCTTGCGAGAGACCCAGTACTTC. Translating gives CASSEGAGGLRETQYF.

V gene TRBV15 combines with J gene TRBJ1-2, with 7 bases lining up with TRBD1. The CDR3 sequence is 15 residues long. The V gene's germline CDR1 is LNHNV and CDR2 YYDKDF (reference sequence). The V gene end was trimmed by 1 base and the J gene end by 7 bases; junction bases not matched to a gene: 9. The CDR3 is CATSRGGGVGSGYTF. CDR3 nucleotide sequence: TGTGCCACCAGCAGAGGAGGGGGCGTTGGGTCTGGCTACACCTTC.

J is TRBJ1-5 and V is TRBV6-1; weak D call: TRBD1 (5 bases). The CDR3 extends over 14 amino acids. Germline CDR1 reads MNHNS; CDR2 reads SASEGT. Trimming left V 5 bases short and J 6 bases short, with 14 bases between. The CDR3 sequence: CASSPGGKRQPQHF. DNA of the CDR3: TGTGCCAGCAGTCCCGGGGGGAAACGTCAGCCCCAGCATTTT.

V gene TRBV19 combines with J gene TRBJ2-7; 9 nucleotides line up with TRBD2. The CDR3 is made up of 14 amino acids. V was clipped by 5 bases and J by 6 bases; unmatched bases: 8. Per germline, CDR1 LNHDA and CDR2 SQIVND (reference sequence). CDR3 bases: TGTGCCAGTAGTGCATCAGCGGGAGGATCCGAGCAGTACTTC. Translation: CASSASAGGSEQYF.

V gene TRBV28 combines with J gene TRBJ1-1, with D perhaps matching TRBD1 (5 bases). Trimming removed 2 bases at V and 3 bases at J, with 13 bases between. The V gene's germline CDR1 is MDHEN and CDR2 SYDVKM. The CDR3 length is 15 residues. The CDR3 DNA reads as TGTGCCAGCAGTTTACCTCGGGGGACGGACACTGAAGCTTTCTTT. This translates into CASSLPRGTDTEAFF.

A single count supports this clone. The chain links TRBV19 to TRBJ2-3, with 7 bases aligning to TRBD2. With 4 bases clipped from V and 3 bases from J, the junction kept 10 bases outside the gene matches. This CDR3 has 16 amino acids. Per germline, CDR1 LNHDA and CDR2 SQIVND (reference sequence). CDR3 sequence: CASSSRAGERTDTQYF. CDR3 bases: TGTGCCAGTAGTAGTAGGGCGGGAGAGCGGACAGATACGCAGTATTTT.